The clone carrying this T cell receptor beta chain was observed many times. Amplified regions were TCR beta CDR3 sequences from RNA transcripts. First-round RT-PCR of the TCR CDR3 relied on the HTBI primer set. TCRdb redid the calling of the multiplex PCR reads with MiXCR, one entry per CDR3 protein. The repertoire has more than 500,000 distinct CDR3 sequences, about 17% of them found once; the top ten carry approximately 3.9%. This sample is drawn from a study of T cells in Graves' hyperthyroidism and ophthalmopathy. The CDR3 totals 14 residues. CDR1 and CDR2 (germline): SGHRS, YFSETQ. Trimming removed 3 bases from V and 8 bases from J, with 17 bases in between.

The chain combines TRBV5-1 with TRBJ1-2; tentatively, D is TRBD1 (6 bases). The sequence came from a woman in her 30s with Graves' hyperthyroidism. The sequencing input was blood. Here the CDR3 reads CASSSTGTRLGYTF. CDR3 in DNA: TGCGCCAGCAGCTCGACCGGGACACGGTTGGGCTACACCTTC.